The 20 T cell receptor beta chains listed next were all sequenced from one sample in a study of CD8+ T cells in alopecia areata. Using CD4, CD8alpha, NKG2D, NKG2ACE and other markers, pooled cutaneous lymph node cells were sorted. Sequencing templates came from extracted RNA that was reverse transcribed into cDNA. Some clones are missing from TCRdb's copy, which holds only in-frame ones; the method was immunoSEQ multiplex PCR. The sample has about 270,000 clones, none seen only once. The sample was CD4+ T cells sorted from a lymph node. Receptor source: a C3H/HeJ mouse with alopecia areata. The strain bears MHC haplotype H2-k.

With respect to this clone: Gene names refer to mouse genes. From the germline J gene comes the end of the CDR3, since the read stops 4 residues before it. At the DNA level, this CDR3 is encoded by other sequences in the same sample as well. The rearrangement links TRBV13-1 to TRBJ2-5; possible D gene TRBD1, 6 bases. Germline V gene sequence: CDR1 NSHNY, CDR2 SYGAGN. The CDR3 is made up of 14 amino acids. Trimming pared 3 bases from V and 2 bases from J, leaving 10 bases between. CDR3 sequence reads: CASSGTGSQDTQYF. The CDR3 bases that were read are TGTGCCAGCAGTGGAACAGGGTCCCAAGAC.

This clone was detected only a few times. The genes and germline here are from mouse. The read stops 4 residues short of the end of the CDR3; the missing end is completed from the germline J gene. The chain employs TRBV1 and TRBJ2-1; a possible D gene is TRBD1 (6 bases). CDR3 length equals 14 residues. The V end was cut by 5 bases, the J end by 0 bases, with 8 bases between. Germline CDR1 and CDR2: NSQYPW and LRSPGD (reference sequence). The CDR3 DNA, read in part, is TGCACCTGCAGTCACAGGGTTAACTATGCT. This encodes CTCSHRVNYA. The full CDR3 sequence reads CTCSHRVNYAEQFF.

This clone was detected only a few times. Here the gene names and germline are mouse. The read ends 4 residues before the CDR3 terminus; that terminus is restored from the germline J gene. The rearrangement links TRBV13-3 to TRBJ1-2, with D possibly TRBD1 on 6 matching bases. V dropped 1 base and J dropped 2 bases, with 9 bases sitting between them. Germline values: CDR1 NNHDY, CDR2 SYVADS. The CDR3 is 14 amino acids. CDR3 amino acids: CASSDRGGNSDYTF. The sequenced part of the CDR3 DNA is TGTGCCAGCAGTGATCGGGGGGGCAACTCC.

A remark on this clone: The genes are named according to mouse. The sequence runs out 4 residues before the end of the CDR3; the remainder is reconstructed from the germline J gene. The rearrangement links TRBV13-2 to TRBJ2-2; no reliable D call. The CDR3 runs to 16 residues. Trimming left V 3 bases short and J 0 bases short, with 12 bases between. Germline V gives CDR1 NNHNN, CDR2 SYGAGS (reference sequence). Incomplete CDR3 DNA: TGTGCCAGCGGTGGCCGACAAACAGCAAACACCGGG. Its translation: CASGGRQTANTG. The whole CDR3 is CASGGRQTANTGQLYF.

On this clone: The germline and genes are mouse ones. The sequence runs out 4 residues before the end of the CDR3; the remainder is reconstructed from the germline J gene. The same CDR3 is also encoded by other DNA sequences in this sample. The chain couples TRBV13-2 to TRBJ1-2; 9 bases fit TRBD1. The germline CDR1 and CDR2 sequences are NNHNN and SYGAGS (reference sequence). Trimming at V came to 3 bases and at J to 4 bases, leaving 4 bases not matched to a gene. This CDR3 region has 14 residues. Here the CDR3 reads CASGGTGGGSDYTF. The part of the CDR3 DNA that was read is TGTGCCAGCGGTGGTACAGGGGGCGGCTCC.

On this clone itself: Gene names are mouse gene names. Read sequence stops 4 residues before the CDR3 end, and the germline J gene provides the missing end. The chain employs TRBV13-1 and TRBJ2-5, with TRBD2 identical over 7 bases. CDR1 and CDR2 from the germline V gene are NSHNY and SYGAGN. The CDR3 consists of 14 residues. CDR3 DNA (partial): TGTGCCAGCAGTGATGGGGGGGGAGGGGAC. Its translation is CASSDGGGGD. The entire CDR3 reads CASSDGGGGDTQYF.

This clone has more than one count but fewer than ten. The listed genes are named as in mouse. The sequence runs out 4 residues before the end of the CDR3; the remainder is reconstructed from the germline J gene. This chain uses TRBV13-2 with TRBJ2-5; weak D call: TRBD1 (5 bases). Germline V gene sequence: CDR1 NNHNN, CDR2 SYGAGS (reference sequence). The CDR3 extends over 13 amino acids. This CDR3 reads CASGDKGKDTQYF. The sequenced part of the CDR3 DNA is TGTGCCAGCGGTGATAAGGGGAAAGAC.

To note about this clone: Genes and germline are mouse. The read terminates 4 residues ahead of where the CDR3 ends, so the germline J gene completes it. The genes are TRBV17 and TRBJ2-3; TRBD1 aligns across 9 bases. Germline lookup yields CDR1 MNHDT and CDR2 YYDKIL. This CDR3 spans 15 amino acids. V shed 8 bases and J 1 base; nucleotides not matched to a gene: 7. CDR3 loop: CASGGGQGRAETLYF. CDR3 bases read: TGTGCTAGCGGAGGGGGACAGGGCCGTGCAGAA. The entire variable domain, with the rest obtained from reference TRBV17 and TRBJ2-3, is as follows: DTTVKQNPRYKLARVGKPVNLICSQTMNHDTMYWYQKKPNQAPKLLLFYYDKILNREADTFEKFQSSRPNNSFCSLYIGSAGLEYSAMYLCASGGGQGRAETLYFGSGTRLTVL.

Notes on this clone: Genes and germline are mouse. The CDR3 loop is CAWSLLGGPETLYF. CDR3 DNA, as far as it was read: TGTGCCTGGAGTCTACTGGGGGGTCCAGAA. The chain has TRBV31 and TRBJ2-3; TRBD2 aligns across 9 bases. The missing CDR3 end, 4 residues past where the read stops, is filled in from the germline J gene. This CDR3 spans 14 amino acids. The ends lost 0 bases at V and 4 bases at J; junction bases unmatched: 2. In germline, CDR1 is GKSSPN, CDR2 SITVG.

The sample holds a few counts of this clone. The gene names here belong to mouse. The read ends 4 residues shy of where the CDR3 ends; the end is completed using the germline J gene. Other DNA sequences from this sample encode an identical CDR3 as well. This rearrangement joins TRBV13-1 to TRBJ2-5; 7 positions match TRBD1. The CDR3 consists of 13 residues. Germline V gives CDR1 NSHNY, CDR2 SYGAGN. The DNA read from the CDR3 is TGTGCCAGCAGTGGACAGGGAGCGGAC. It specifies CASSGQGAD. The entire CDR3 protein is CASSGQGADTQYF.

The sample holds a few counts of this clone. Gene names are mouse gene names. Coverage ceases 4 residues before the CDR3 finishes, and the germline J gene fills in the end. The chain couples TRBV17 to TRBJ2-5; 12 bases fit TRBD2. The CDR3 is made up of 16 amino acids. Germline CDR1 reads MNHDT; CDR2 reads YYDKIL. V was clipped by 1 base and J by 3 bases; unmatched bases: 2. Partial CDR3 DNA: TGTGCTAGCAGTAGAGCTGGACTGGGGGGGCAAGAC. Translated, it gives CASSRAGLGGQD. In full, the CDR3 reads CASSRAGLGGQDTQYF.

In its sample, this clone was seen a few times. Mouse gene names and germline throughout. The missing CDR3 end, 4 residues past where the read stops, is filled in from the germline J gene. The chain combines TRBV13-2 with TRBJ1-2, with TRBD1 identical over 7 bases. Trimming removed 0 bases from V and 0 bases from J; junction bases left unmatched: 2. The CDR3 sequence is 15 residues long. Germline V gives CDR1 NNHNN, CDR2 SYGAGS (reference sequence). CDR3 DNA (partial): TGTGCCAGCGGTGATGCAGGGGGACCAAACTCC. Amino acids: CASGDAGGPNS. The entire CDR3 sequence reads CASGDAGGPNSDYTF.

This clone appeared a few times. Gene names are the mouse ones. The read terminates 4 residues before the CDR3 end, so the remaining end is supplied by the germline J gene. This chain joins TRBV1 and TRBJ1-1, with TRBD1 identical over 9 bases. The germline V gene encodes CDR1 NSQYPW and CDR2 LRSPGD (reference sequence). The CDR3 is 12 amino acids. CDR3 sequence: CTCSATGGEVFF. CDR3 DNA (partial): TGCACCTGCAGTGCGACAGGGGGA.

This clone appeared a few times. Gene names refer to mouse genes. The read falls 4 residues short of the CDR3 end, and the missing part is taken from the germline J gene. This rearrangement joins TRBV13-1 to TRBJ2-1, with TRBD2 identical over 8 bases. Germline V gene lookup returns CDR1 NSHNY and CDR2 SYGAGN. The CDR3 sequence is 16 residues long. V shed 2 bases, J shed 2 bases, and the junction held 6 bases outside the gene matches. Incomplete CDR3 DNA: TGTGCCAGCAGTGACGTTACTGGGGGTTACTATGCT. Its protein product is CASSDVTGGYYA. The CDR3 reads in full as CASSDVTGGYYAEQFF.

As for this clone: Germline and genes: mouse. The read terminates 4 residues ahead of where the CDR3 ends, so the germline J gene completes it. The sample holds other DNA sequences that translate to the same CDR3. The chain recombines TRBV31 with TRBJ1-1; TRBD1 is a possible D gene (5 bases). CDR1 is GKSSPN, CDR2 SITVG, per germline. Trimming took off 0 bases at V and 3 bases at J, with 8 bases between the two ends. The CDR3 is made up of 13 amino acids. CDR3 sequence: CAWSLGRDTEVFF. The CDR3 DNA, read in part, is TGTGCCTGGAGTCTAGGCAGGGACACA. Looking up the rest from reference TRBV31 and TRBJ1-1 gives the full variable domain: AQTIHQWPVAEIKAVGSPLSLGCTIKGKSSPNLYWYWQATGGTLQQLFYSITVGQVESVVQLNLSASRPKDDQFILSTEKLLLSHSGFYLCAWSLGRDTEVFFGKGTRLTVV.

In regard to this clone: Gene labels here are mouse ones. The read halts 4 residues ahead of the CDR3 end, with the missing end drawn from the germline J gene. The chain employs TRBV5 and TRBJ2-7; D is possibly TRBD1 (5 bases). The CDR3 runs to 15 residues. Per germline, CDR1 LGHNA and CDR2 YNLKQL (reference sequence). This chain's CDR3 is CASSQDGGVYYEQYF. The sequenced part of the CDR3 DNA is TGTGCCAGCAGCCAAGATGGAGGGGTCTATTAT.

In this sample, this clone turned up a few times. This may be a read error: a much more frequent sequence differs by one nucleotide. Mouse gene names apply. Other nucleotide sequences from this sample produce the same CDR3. CDR3: CASSDDSYNSPLYF. The part of the CDR3 DNA that was read is TGTGCCAGCAGTGATGACAGCTATAATTCGCCC. This chain connects TRBV13-3 to TRBJ1-6, with no clear D. The read finishes 3 residues shy of the CDR3 end, and the germline J gene is used to complete it. TRBJ1-6 is labeled an ORF, and its function is uncertain. The CDR3 extends over 14 amino acids. Trimming stripped 0 bases from V and 3 bases from J, with 4 bases between. Germline CDR1 reads NNHDY; CDR2 reads SYVADS.

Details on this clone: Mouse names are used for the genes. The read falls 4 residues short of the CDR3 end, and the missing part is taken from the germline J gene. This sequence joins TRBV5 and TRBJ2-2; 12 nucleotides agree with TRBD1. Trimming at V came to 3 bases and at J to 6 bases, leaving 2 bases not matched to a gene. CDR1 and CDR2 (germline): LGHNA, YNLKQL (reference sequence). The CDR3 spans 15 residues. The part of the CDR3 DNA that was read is TGTGCCAGCAGCCAGGGGACAGGGGGCCCCGGG. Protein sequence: CASSQGTGGPG. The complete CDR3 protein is CASSQGTGGPGQLYF.

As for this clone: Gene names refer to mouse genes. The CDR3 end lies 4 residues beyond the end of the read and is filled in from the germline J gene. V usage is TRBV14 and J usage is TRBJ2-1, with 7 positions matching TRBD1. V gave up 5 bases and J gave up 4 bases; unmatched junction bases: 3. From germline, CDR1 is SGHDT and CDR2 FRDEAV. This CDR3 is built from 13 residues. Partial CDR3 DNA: TGTGCCAGCAGGCAGGGACAGTATGCT. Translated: CASRQGQYA. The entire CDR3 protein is CASRQGQYAEQFF.

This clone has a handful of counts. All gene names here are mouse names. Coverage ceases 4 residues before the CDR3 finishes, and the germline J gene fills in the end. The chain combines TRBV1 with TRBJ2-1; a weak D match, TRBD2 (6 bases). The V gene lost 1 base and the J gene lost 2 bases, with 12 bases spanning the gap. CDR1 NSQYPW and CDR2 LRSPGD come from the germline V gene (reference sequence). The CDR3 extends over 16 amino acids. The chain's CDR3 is CTCSAVGGMDYAEQFF. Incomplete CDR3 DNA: TGCACCTGCAGTGCAGTTGGGGGAATGGACTATGCT.